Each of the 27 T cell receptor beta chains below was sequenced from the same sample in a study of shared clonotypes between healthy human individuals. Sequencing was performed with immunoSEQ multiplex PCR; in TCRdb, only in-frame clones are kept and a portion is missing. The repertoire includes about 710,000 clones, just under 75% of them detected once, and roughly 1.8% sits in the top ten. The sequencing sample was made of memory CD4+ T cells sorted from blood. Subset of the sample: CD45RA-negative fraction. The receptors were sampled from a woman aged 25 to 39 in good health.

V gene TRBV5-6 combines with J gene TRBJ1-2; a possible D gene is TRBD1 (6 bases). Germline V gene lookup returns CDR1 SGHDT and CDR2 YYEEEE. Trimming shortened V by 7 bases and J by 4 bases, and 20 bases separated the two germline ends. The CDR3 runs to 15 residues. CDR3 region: CASGSDRGAGYGYTF. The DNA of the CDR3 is TGTGCCAGCGGATCTGACCGGGGGGCTGGCTATGGCTACACCTTC. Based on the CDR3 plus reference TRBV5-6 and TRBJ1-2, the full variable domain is DAGVTQSPTHLIKTRGQQVTLRCSPKSGHDTVSWYQQALGQGPQFIFQYYEEEERQRGNFPDRFSGHQFPNYSSELNVNALLLGDSALYLCASGSDRGAGYGYTFGSGTRLTVV.

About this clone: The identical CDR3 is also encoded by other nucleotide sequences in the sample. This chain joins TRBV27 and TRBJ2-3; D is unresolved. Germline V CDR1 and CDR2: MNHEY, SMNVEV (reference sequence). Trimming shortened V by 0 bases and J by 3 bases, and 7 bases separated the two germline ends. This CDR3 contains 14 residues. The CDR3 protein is CASSLSRLTDTQYF. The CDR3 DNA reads TGTGCCAGCAGTTTATCTAGGCTGACAGATACGCAGTATTTT.

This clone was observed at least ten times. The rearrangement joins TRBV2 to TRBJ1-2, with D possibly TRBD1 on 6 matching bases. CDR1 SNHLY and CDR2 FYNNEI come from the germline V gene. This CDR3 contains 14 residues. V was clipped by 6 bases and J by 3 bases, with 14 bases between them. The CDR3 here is CASSVSDRYYGYTF. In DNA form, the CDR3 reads TGTGCCAGCAGCGTCTCGGACAGATACTATGGCTACACCTTC.

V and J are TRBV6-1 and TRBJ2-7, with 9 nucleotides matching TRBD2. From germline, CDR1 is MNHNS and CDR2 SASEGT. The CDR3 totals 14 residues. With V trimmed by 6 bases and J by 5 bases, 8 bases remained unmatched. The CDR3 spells CASSGAGGGNEQYF. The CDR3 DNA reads TGTGCCAGCAGCGGAGCGGGAGGAGGAAACGAGCAGTACTTC.

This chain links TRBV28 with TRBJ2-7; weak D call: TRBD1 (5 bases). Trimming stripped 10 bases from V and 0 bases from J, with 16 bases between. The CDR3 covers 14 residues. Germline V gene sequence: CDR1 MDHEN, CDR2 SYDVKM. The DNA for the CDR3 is TGTGCCACCTGGGGATCGGACAACTCCTACGAGCAGTACTTC. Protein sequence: CATWGSDNSYEQYF.

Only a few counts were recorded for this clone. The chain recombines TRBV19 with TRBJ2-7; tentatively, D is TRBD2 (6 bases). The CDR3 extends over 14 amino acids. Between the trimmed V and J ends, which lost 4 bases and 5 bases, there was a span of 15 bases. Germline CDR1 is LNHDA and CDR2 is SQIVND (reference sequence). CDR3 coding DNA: TGTGCCAGTAGTAAGACTAGAAGTATCCACGAGCAGTACTTC. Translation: CASSKTRSIHEQYF.

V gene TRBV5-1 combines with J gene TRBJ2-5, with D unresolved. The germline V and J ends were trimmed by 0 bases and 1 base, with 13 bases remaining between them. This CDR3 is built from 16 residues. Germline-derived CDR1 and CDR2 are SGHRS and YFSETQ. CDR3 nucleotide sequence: TGCGCCAGCAGCTTGGCCGTGGCAGCTAGCCAAGAGACCCAGTACTTC. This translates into CASSLAVAASQETQYF.

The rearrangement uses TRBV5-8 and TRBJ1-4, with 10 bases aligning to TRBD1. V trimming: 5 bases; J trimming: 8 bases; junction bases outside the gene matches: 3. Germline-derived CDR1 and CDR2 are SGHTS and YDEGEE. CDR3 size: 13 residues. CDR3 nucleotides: TGTGCCAGCAGATCGACAGGGGGCGAAAAACTGTTTTTT. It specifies CASRSTGGEKLFF. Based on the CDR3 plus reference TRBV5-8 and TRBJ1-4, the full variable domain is EAGVTQSPTHLIKTRGQQATLRCSPISGHTSVYWYQQALGLGLQFLLWYDEGEERNRGNFPPRFSGRQFPNYSSELNVNALELEDSALYLCASRSTGGEKLFFGSGTQLSVL.

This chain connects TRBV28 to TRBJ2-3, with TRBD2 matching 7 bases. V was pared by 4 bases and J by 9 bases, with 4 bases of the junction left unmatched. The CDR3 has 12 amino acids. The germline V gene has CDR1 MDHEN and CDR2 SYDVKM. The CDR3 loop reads CASSSGTTTQYF. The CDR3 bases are TGTGCCAGCAGTTCCGGGACTACAACGCAGTATTTT.

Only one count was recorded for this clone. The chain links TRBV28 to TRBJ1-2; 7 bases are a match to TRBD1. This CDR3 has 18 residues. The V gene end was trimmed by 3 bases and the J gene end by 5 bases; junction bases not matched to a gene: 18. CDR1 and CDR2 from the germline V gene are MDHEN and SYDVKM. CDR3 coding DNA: TGTGCCAGCAGTTTGGTGGGTCCAGGGGGAAAGAGAGGGTATGGCTACACCTTC. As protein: CASSLVGPGGKRGYGYTF.

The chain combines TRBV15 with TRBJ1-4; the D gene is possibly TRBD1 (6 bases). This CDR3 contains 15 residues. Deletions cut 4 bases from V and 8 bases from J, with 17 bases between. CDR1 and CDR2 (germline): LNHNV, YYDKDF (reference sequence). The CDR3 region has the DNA TGTGCCACCAGCATTACTCAAGGGGGTGGCGAAAAACTGTTTTTT. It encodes CATSITQGGGEKLFF.

CDR3 residues: CASSASLDGKLFF. The CDR3 region has the DNA TGTGCCAGCAGCGCCAGCCTGGATGGAAAACTGTTTTTT. The V gene is TRBV7-2, the J gene TRBJ1-4, with D unclear. The CDR3 sequence is 13 residues long. CDR1 is SGHTA and CDR2 is FQGNSA in the germline V gene. The V gene lost 5 bases and the J gene lost 10 bases, with 14 bases spanning the gap.

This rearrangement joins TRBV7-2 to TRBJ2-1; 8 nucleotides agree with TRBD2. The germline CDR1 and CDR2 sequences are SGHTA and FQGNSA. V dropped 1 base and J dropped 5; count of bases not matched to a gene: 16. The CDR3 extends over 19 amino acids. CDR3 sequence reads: CASSLDHGIGSGSHNEQFF. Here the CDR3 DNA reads TGTGCCAGCAGCTTAGATCATGGTATCGGGAGCGGGAGCCACAATGAGCAGTTCTTC.

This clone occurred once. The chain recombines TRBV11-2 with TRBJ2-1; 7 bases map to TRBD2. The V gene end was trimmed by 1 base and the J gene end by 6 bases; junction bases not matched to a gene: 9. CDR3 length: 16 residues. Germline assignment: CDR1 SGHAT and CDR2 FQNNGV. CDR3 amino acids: CASSLGGAGEFNEQFF. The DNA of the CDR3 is TGTGCCAGCAGCTTAGGGGGTGCGGGAGAATTCAATGAGCAGTTCTTC. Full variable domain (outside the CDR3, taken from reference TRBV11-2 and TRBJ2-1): EAGVAQSPRYKIIEKRQSVAFWCNPISGHATLYWYQQILGQGPKLLIQFQNNGVVDDSQLPKDRFSAERLKGVDSTLKIQPAKLEDSAVYLCASSLGGAGEFNEQFFGPGTRLTVL.

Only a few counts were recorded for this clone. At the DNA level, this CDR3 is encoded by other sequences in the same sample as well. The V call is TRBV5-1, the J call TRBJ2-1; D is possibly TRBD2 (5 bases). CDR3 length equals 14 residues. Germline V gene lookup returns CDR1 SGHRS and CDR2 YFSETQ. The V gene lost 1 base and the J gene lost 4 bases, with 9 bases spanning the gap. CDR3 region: CASSLSGGYNEQFF. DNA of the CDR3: TGCGCCAGCAGCTTGAGTGGAGGTTACAATGAGCAGTTCTTC.

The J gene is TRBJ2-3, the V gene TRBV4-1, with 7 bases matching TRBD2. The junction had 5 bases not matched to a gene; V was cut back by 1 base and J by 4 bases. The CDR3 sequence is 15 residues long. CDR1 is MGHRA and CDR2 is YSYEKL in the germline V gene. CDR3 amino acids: CASSQALAGADTQYF. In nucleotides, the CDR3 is TGCGCCAGCAGCCAAGCTCTGGCGGGGGCAGATACGCAGTATTTT.

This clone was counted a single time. CDR3 in DNA: TGTGCCAGCAGCATCGACAGGGAGGGTGAGCAGTTCTTC. It is translated as CASSIDREGEQFF. The rearrangement links TRBV7-7 to TRBJ2-1; either TRBD1 or TRBD2 may supply D (7 bases each). Germline CDR1 is SSHAT and CDR2 is FNYEAQ (reference sequence). The V and J ends lost 5 bases and 9 bases respectively, with 14 bases between them. This CDR3 has 13 amino acids.

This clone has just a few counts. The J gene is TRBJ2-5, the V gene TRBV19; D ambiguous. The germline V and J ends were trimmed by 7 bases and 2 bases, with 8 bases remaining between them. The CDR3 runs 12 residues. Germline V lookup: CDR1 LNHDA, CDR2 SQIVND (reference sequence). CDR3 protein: CASTDLQETQYF. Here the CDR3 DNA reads TGTGCCAGTACCGACCTACAAGAGACCCAGTACTTC.

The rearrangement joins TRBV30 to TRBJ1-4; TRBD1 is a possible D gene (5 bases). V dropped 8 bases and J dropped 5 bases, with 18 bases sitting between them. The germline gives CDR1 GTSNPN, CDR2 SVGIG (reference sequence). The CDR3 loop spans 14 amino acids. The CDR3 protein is CAQKVGGANEKLFF. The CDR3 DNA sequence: TGTGCCCAAAAGGTCGGGGGAGCGAATGAAAAACTGTTTTTT.

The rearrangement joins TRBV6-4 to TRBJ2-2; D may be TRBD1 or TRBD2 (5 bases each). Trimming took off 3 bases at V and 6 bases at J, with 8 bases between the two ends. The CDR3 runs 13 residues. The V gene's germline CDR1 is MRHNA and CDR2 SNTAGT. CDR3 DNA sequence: TGTGCCAGCAGTGAACGGGACCCCGGGGAGCTGTTTTTT. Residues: CASSERDPGELFF.

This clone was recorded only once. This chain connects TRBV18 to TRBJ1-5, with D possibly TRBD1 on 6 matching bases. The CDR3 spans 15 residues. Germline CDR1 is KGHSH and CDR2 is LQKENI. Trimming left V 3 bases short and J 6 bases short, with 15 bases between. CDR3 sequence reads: CASSPLSGASQPQHF. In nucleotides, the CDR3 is TGTGCCAGCTCACCGCTGTCGGGGGCGAGTCAGCCCCAGCATTTT.

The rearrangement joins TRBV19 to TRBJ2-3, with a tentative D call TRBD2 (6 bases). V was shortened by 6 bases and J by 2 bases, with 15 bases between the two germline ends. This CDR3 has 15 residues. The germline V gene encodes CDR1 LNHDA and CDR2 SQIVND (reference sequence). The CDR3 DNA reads TGTGCCAGTAGCCCGGGACTTCGGGACACAGATACGCAGTATTTT. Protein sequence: CASSPGLRDTDTQYF.

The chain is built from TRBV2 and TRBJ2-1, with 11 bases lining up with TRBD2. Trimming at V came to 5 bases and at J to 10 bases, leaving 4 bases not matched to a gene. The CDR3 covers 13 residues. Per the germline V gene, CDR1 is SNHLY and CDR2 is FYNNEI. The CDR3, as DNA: TGTGCCAGCAGTTATAGCGGGAGGGGAGAGCAGTTCTTC. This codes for CASSYSGRGEQFF.

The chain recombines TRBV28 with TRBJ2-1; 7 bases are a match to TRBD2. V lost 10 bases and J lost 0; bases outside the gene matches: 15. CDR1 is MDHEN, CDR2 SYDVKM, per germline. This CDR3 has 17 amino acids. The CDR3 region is CATADPLGTTSYNEQFF. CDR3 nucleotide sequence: TGTGCCACGGCCGATCCTCTCGGGACTACCTCCTACAATGAGCAGTTCTTC.

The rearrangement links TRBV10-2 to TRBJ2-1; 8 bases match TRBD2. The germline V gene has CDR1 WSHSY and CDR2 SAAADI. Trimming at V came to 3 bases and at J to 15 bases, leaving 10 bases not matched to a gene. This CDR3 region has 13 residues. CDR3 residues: CASSDSGNFAWFF. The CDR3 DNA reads TGCGCCAGCAGTGATAGCGGGAATTTCGCATGGTTCTTC.

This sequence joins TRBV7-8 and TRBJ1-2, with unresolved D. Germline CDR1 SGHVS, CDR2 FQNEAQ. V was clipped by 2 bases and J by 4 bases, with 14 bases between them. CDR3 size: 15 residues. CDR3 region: CASSLSGQIVYGYTF. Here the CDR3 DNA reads TGTGCCAGCAGCTTATCTGGGCAGATCGTCTATGGCTACACCTTC.

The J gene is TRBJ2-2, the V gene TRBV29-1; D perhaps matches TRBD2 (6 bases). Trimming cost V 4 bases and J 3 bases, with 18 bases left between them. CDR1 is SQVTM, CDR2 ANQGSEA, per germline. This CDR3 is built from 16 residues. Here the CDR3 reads CSVAKEGMGDTGELFF. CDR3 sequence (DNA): TGCAGCGTTGCCAAGGAGGGGATGGGGGACACCGGGGAGCTGTTTTTT.